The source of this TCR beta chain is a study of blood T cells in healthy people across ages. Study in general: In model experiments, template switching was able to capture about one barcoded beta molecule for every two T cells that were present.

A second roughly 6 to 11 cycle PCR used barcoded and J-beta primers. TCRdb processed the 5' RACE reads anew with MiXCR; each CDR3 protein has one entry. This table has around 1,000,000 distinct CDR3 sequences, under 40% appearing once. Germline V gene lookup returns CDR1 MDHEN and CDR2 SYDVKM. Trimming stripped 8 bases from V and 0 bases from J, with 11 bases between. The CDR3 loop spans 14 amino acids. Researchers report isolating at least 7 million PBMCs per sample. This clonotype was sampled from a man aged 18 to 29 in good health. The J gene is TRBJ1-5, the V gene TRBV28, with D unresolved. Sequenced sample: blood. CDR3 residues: CASQTVNSNQPQHF. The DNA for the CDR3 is TGTGCCAGCCAAACAGTGAATAGCAATCAGCCCCAGCATTTT.